The 30 T cell receptor beta chains listed next were all sequenced from one sample in a study of regulatory T cells in long-lasting Graves disease. Arm-PCR of CDR3 regions and iRepertoire HTBI primers were the basis on which TCR beta libraries were built. A single record per CDR3 protein comes from TCRdb applying MiXCR to the multiplex PCR reads. The sample holds some 420,000 distinct CDR3 sequences; around a fifth are singletons and the top ten take under 15%. Time point defined: persistent/refractory GD, antithyroid drugs over 5 years with positive TRAb. The TCR library used RNA extracted from PBMCs. Sample: peripheral blood mononuclear cells (PBMCs), taken when the disease was refractory, from a patient treated with antithyroid drugs. All receptors come from a female donor with Graves disease.

This clonotype came up many times. The chain links TRBV28 to TRBJ2-7; 9 bases match TRBD1. This CDR3 spans 16 amino acids. CDR1 is MDHEN and CDR2 is SYDVKM in the germline V gene. J lost 3 bases, V lost 10 bases, and 16 bases had no gene match. CDR3: CATRIRPGQGNYEQYF. In DNA, the CDR3 is TGTGCCACCCGGATTAGACCGGGACAGGGAAACTACGAGCAGTACTTC.

This clonotype has more than one count but fewer than ten. The rearrangement uses TRBV12-3 or TRBV12-4 and TRBJ2-2, with no clear D. The CDR3 runs 14 residues. The V gene lost 7 bases and the J gene lost 6 bases, with 15 bases spanning the gap. CDR3 nucleotides: TGTGCCAGCACCTTACTCCAGGACGCCGGGGAGCTGTTTTTT. Translation gives CASTLLQDAGELFF.

In its sample, this clonotype was seen many times. The chain combines TRBV11-2 with TRBJ1-5, with D possibly TRBD1 on 5 matching bases. The germline V and J ends were trimmed by 5 bases and 0 bases, with 11 bases remaining between them. Germline-derived CDR1 and CDR2 are SGHAT and FQNNGV. The CDR3 totals 15 residues. The CDR3 bases are TGTGCCAGCAGCCTTGGGACGAATAGCAATCAGCCCCAGCATTTT. It specifies CASSLGTNSNQPQHF.

This clonotype was detected many times. The chain has TRBV28 and TRBJ1-6; TRBD1 aligns across 7 bases. The germline V gene encodes CDR1 MDHEN and CDR2 SYDVKM. V lost 6 bases, J lost 6 bases, and 8 bases stayed unmatched. This CDR3 contains 15 residues. CDR3 in amino acids: CASSFDRAPNSPLHF. CDR3 nucleotide sequence: TGTGCCAGCAGCTTCGACAGGGCCCCTAATTCACCCCTCCACTTT.

This clonotype was counted ten times or more. V usage is TRBV3-1 and J usage is TRBJ2-5; D is ambiguous. Germline V lookup: CDR1 LGHDT, CDR2 YNNKEL (reference sequence). Deletions cut 0 bases from V and 1 base from J, with 12 bases between. This CDR3 has 16 amino acids. This CDR3 reads CASSQEGRNPQETQYF. In DNA form, the CDR3 reads TGTGCCAGCAGCCAAGAGGGTAGGAACCCCCAAGAGACCCAGTACTTC.

This clonotype has a handful of counts. The chain combines TRBV9 with TRBJ2-3; D is possibly TRBD2 (5 bases). This CDR3 has 14 residues. Trimming shortened V by 2 bases and J by 6 bases, and 13 bases separated the two germline ends. Germline V lookup: CDR1 SGDLS, CDR2 YYNGEE. CDR3 residues: CASSVRAVADTQYF. The CDR3 nucleotides are TGTGCCAGCAGCGTGAGAGCGGTGGCCGATACGCAGTATTTT. The full variable domain, completed using reference TRBV9 and TRBJ2-3, is DSGVTQTPKHLITATGQRVTLRCSPRSGDLSVYWYQQSLDQGLQFLIQYYNGEERAKGNILERFSAQQFPDLHSELNLSSLELGDSALYFCASSVRAVADTQYFGPGTRLTVL.

This clonotype was seen at least ten times. V is TRBV2 and J is TRBJ2-1; TRBD1 aligns across 10 bases. Germline V lookup: CDR1 SNHLY, CDR2 FYNNEI. Unmatched junction bases numbered 5, after V lost 6 bases and J lost 9 bases. This CDR3 is built from 13 residues. This CDR3 is CASSQRTGGEQFF. DNA of the CDR3: TGTGCCAGCAGCCAAAGGACAGGGGGTGAGCAGTTCTTC.

This clonotype was seen a few times. The rearrangement links TRBV29-1 to TRBJ2-2; D is perhaps TRBD1 (5 bases). With 2 bases removed from V and 0 bases from J, the gap between germline ends came to 10 bases. Germline CDR1 reads SQVTM; CDR2 reads ANQGSEA. The CDR3 runs to 15 residues. This CDR3 reads CSVESTDPNTGELFF. DNA of the CDR3: TGCAGCGTTGAATCGACAGACCCGAACACCGGGGAGCTGTTTTTT.

The chain uses TRBV5-4 and TRBJ2-7, with 12 nucleotides matching TRBD2. Germline V gene sequence: CDR1 SGHNT, CDR2 YYREEE (reference sequence). The CDR3 is 16 residues long. J was trimmed by 5 bases and V by 4 bases; bases with no gene match: 10. Written as DNA, the CDR3 is TGTGCCAGCAGCGCAGGACTAGCGGGATCCACCCACGAGCAGTACTTC. It encodes CASSAGLAGSTHEQYF.

This clonotype was detected ten times or more. This rearrangement joins TRBV14 to TRBJ2-5; D is possibly TRBD1 (5 bases). The CDR3 sequence is 16 residues long. V was cut by 1 base and J by 5 bases, with 17 bases left in between. Germline CDR1 SGHDN, CDR2 FVKESK. The CDR3 is CASSQGQLYLGETQYF. As DNA, the CDR3 is TGTGCCAGCAGCCAAGGACAGCTGTACCTAGGGGAGACCCAGTACTTC.

V is TRBV15 and J is TRBJ2-1, with 9 bases matching TRBD2. V lost 0 bases to trimming and J lost 6 bases; unmatched junction nucleotides: 24. CDR3 length equals 22 residues. In germline, CDR1 is LNHNV, CDR2 YYDKDF (reference sequence). CDR3 loop: CATSREGFFGGGDPREANEQFF. CDR3 sequence (DNA): TGTGCCACCAGCAGAGAGGGCTTCTTCGGCGGGGGGGACCCCCGAGAGGCCAATGAGCAGTTCTTC.

This clonotype was seen ten or more times. The rearrangement joins TRBV6-1 to TRBJ1-5; possibly TRBD1 for D (6 bases). Looked up from germline, CDR1 is MNHNS and CDR2 is SASEGT. The CDR3 is 16 residues long. Trimming stripped 7 bases from V and 0 bases from J, with 16 bases between. Written as DNA, the CDR3 is TGTGCCAGCACCCAACCAGGACAGCCTAGCAATCAGCCCCAGCATTTT. This translates into CASTQPGQPSNQPQHF.

This CDR3 reads CASSPRTGNNEQYF. CDR3 nucleotide sequence: TGTGCCAGCAGCCCACGGACAGGCAATAACGAGCAGTACTTC. V is TRBV13 and J is TRBJ2-7; TRBD1 matches 7 bases. The CDR3 is 14 residues long. CDR1 and CDR2 from the germline V gene are PRHDT and FYEKMQ (reference sequence). V was clipped by 5 bases and J by 5 bases; unmatched bases: 9.

With respect to this clonotype: A much larger clone lies one base from this, so it may be a read error. The chain couples TRBV30 to TRBJ2-5; no firm D call. The CDR3 is 12 amino acids. Germline V CDR1 and CDR2: GTSNPN, SVGIG (reference sequence). CDR3 coding DNA: TGTACCTGGACCCCCAGGTTCGGGACCCAGTACTTC. Its protein is CTWTPRFGTQYF. The variable domain in full, with the rest retrieved from reference TRBV30 and TRBJ2-5, is SQTIHQWPATLVQPVGSPLSLECTVEGTSNPNLYWYRQAAGRGLQLLFYSVGIGQISSEVPQNLSASRPQDRQFILSSKKLLLSDSGFYLCTWTPRFGTQYFGPGTRLLVL.

This clonotype was detected ten times or more. The rearrangement joins TRBV28 to TRBJ2-7; 11 nucleotides line up with TRBD1. The CDR3 sequence is 13 residues long. CDR1 is MDHEN and CDR2 is SYDVKM in the germline V gene. With 6 bases clipped from V and 5 bases from J, the junction kept 3 bases outside the gene matches. This CDR3 is CASRDRGQDEQYF. DNA for the CDR3: TGTGCCAGCAGGGACAGGGGGCAAGACGAGCAGTACTTC.

This clonotype has at least ten counts. The chain recombines TRBV19 with TRBJ2-5; TRBD2 matches at 10 bases. Germline-derived CDR1 and CDR2 are LNHDA and SQIVND (reference sequence). The CDR3 covers 15 residues. V trimming: 3 bases; J trimming: 4 bases; junction bases outside the gene matches: 5. CDR3 region: CASSMASGRRETQYF. As DNA, the CDR3 is TGTGCCAGTAGTATGGCTAGCGGGAGAAGAGAGACCCAGTACTTC.

This clonotype was observed at least ten times. The chain carries TRBV28 and TRBJ1-1, with TRBD1 matching 7 bases. This CDR3 has 15 residues. From germline, CDR1 is MDHEN and CDR2 SYDVKM. V trimming: 4 bases; J trimming: 0 bases; junction bases outside the gene matches: 5. This CDR3 reads CASSSLRGMNTEAFF. DNA for the CDR3: TGTGCCAGCAGTTCGCTCAGGGGGATGAACACTGAAGCTTTCTTT.

The CDR3 here is CASSIRGSSEKLFF. For the CDR3, the DNA is TGTGCCAGTAGTATTCGGGGGTCCAGTGAAAAACTGTTTTTT. V gene TRBV19 combines with J gene TRBJ1-4, with D perhaps matching TRBD1 (5 bases). The V gene lost 3 bases and the J gene lost 7 bases, with 12 bases spanning the gap. Germline lookup yields CDR1 LNHDA and CDR2 SQIVND (reference sequence). The CDR3 runs to 14 residues.

The chain is built from TRBV10-3 and TRBJ1-1, with TRBD1 as a possible D gene (6 bases). V was trimmed by 6 bases and J by 3 bases, leaving 11 bases between them. Germline loops: CDR1 ENHRY, CDR2 SYGVKD. The CDR3 contains 13 residues. The CDR3 spells CAISQGTDTEAFF. In DNA, the CDR3 is TGTGCCATCAGCCAGGGGACGGACACTGAAGCTTTCTTT.

The chain combines TRBV15 with TRBJ2-7; possible D gene TRBD2, 5 bases. The CDR3 covers 16 residues. Germline V gives CDR1 LNHNV, CDR2 YYDKDF (reference sequence). The V and J ends lost 0 bases and 2 bases respectively, with 14 bases between them. CDR3 region: CATSRDRLGRTYEQYF. CDR3 nucleotides: TGTGCCACCAGCAGAGATCGTCTGGGGAGAACCTACGAGCAGTACTTC.

The chain carries TRBV7-8 and TRBJ1-1; D uncertain. The CDR3 contains 12 residues. The V gene's germline CDR1 is SGHVS and CDR2 FQNEAQ. Trimming stripped 8 bases from V and 4 bases from J, with 11 bases between. The CDR3 sequence is CASEGSITEAFF. As DNA, the CDR3 is TGTGCCAGCGAGGGTTCAATCACTGAAGCTTTCTTT.

The sample holds a few counts of this clonotype. The gene calls are TRBV9 and TRBJ1-4, with 8 nucleotides matching TRBD1. Germline V gene sequence: CDR1 SGDLS, CDR2 YYNGEE. The ends lost 0 bases at V and 8 bases at J; junction bases unmatched: 6. The length of the CDR3 is 15 residues. This chain's CDR3 is CASSVERTGNEKLFF. DNA of the CDR3: TGTGCCAGCAGCGTAGAGAGGACAGGGAACGAAAAACTGTTTTTT.

This chain uses TRBV19 with TRBJ2-5; TRBD2 aligns across 14 bases. V lost 9 bases, J lost 5 bases, and 5 bases stayed unmatched. The CDR3 runs to 14 residues. CDR1 and CDR2 (germline): LNHDA, SQIVND (reference sequence). The CDR3 here is CASQGLAGVETQYF. The CDR3, as DNA: TGTGCCAGCCAGGGACTAGCGGGAGTCGAGACCCAGTACTTC.

The gene calls are TRBV7-3 and TRBJ2-2; 9 nucleotides agree with TRBD1. The ends lost 2 bases at V and 5 bases at J; junction bases unmatched: 9. The germline V gene encodes CDR1 SGHTA and CDR2 FQGTGA. The CDR3 runs to 17 residues. CDR3 region: CASSLSPGTGSTGELFF. The CDR3 DNA sequence: TGTGCCAGCAGCTTATCACCCGGGACAGGGTCGACCGGGGAGCTGTTTTTT.

This chain links TRBV7-6 with TRBJ2-1; weak D call: TRBD2 (5 bases). Germline V lookup: CDR1 SGHVS, CDR2 FNYEAQ. The CDR3 spans 13 residues. V lost 7 bases, J lost 9 bases, and 16 bases lay in between. The CDR3 sequence is CASTPGVAGEQFF. The CDR3 nucleotides read TGTGCCAGCACGCCCGGAGTTGCGGGTGAGCAGTTCTTC.

The chain is built from TRBV25-1 and TRBJ2-7, with TRBD2 matching 7 bases. This CDR3 spans 13 amino acids. The trim removed 3 bases at V and 9 bases at J, leaving 8 bases unmatched. Germline V gene sequence: CDR1 MGHDK, CDR2 SYGVNS. The CDR3 DNA sequence: TGTGCCAGCAGTGAGTACGGGAGGCCCGTGCAGTACTTC. Translated, it gives CASSEYGRPVQYF.

This clonotype has a count of ten or more. The chain joins TRBV28 to TRBJ1-5; D ambiguous. Per germline, CDR1 MDHEN and CDR2 SYDVKM. The V end was cut by 10 bases, the J end by 7 bases, with 17 bases between. The CDR3 length is 13 residues. CDR3 protein: CAIAPGVKQPQHF. Written as DNA, the CDR3 is TGTGCCATCGCGCCCGGGGTCAAACAGCCCCAGCATTTT.

This clonotype was detected only once. This rearrangement joins TRBV12-3 or TRBV12-4 to TRBJ2-1, with D possibly TRBD1 on 6 matching bases. This CDR3 region has 19 residues. The V end was cut by 6 bases, the J end by 6 bases, with 30 bases between. The CDR3 DNA reads as TGTGCCAGCAGCTACCCCCACGGGAAGGGGGATTTGAAAATCAATGAGCAGTTCTTC. Translated, it gives CASSYPHGKGDLKINEQFF.

The chain has TRBV5-6 and TRBJ2-3; unclear D gene. V was clipped by 1 base and J by 2 bases, with 14 bases between them. Germline-derived CDR1 and CDR2 are SGHDT and YYEEEE. This CDR3 has 16 residues. In DNA form, the CDR3 reads TGTGCCAGCAGCTTGTCTCCGACCAACCCCACAGATACGCAGTATTTT. Amino acids: CASSLSPTNPTDTQYF.

This chain connects TRBV6-2 or TRBV6-3 to TRBJ2-1; 10 nucleotides line up with TRBD2. The V and J ends lost 4 bases and 4 bases, in that order; junction bases with no gene match: 4. The CDR3 is made up of 15 amino acids. CDR1 MNHEY and CDR2 SVGEGT come from the germline V gene. The CDR3 nucleotides are TGTGCCAGCAGTTTGGGACTAGCGCTTTACAATGAGCAGTTCTTC. Translated, it gives CASSLGLALYNEQFF.